This T cell receptor (beta chain) originates from a study of early T cells in non-severe SARS-CoV-2 infection. In the study overall: With bulk RNA from unsorted whole blood as input, sequencing yielded unpaired chains. Study results and caveats: VDJdb matching, biased toward anti-spike CD8 responses, missed private and CD4 specificities.

The library protocol tagged individual cDNA molecules with unique molecular identifiers. TCRdb analysed the 5' RACE reads with MiXCR anew, one entry per CDR3 protein. The table lists 90,000 to 120,000 distinct CDR3 sequences, over 10% of them singletons, with 3.1% in the top ten. To note about this clonotype: Its cognate antigen is unknown.

In germline, CDR1 is MDHEN, CDR2 SYDVKM. The V end was cut by 3 bases, the J end by 4 bases, with 12 bases between. The CDR3 is 14 residues long. The sequenced material came from whole blood. The chain uses TRBV28 and TRBJ1-1; no clear D gene. This clonotype was obtained from an adult who was a healthcare worker with PCR-confirmed SARS-CoV-2 infection or an uninfected control (not recorded which). CDR3: CASSLRLSPTEAFF. The CDR3 nucleotides read TGTGCCAGCAGTTTGAGGTTATCCCCCACTGAAGCTTTCTTT.